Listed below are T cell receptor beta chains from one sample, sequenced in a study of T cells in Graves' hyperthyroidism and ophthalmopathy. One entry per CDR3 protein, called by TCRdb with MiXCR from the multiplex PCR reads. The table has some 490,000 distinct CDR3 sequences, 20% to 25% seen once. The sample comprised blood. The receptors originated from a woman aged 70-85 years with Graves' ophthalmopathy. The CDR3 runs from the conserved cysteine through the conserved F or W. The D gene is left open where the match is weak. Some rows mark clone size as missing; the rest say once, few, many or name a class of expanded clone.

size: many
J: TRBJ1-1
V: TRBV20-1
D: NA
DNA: TGCAGTGCTAGAGTCAGGGGAACTGAAGCTTTCTTT
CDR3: CSARVRGTEAFF

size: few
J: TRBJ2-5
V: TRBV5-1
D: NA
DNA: TGCGCCAGCAGCTTGGAGGCCAGCGTGAAGACCCAGTACTTC
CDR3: CASSLEASVKTQYF

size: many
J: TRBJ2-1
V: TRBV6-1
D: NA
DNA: TGTGCCAGCAGTGAAGGGGCCGGCCCCAATGAGCAGTTCTTC
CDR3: CASSEGAGPNEQFF

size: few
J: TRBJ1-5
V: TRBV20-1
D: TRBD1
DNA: TGCAGTGCTAGAGACCCACAGGGGAGTCAGCCCCAGCATTTT
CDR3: CSARDPQGSQPQHF

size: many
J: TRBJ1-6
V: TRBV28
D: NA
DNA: TGTGCCAGCAGTTCCCGCGCGAATTCACCCCTCCACTTT
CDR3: CASSSRANSPLHF

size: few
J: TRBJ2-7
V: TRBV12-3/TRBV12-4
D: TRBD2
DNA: TGTGCAACTAAAGGGGGGACTAGCGTCGGCGAGCAGTACTTC
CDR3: CATKGGTSVGEQYF

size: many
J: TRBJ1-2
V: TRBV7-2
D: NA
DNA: TGTGCCAGCAGCTTAGTGGGCGAGCGCTATGGCTACACCTTC
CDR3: CASSLVGERYGYTF

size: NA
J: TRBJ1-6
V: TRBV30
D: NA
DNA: TGTGCCTGCACAGGGTTCGATTCACCCCTCCACTTT
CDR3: CACTGFDSPLHF

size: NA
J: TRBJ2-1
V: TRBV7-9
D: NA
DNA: TGTGCCAGCAGCTTAGGGGCAGGCGCCTCCTACAATGAGCAGTTCTTC
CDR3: CASSLGAGASYNEQFF

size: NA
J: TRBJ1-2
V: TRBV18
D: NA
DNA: TGTGCCAGCTCACCTCGGGACTCTAACTATGGCTACACCTTC
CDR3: CASSPRDSNYGYTF

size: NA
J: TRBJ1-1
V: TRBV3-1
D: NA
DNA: TGTGCCAGCAGCCAAGGCCGGGCTGAAGCTTTCTTT
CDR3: CASSQGRAEAFF

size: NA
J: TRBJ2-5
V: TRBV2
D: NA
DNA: TGTGCCAGCAGTGAAGAGGTTCCAGAGACCCAGTACTTC
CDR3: CASSEEVPETQYF

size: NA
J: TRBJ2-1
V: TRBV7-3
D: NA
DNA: TGTGCCAGCAGCTTAGGGTATATCGGCAATGAGCAGTTCTTC
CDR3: CASSLGYIGNEQFF

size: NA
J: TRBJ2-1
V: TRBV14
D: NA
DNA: TGTGCCAGCAGCCAAAACTTCCACGAGCAGTTCTTC
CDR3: CASSQNFHEQFF

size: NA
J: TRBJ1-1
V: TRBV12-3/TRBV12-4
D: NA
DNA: TGTGCCAGCAGTCCCCAGTCCGAAGTCACTGAAGCTTTCTTT
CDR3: CASSPQSEVTEAFF

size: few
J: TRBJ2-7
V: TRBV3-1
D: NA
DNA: TGTGCCAGCAGCCAAGGGCAGCGGGACAACGAGCAGTACTTC
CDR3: CASSQGQRDNEQYF

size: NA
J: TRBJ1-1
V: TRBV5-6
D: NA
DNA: TGTGCCAGCAGCTTGCGCCCGTTTCTTGTAGCCATGAACACTGAAGCTTTCTTT
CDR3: CASSLRPFLVAMNTEAFF

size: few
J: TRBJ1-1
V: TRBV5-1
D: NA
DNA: TGCGCCAGCAGCGATCCCAGGGGACGGGGTACTGAAGCTTTCTTT
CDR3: CASSDPRGRGTEAFF

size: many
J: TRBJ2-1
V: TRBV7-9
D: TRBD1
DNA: TGTGCCAGCAGCCTTCGACAGGGTAATGTTAATGAGCAGTTCTTC
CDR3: CASSLRQGNVNEQFF

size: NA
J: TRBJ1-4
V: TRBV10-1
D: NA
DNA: TGCGCCAGCAGTGAGTCGCAGGAAAAACTGTTTTTT
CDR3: CASSESQEKLFF

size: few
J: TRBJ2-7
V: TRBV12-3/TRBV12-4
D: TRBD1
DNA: TGTGCCAGCAGTCGGGACAGGGGGCTTGACGAGCAGTACTTC
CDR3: CASSRDRGLDEQYF

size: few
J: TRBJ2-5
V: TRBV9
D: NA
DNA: TGTGCCAGCAGCGTATCGACGGAAGAGACCCAGTACTTC
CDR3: CASSVSTEETQYF

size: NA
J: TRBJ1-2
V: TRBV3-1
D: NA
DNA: TGTGCCAGCAGCCAAGTTGCGGAGGGACCAGTTAACTATGGCTACACCTTC
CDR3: CASSQVAEGPVNYGYTF

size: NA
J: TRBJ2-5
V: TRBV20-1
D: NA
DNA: TGCAGTGCTACGGGGTACGGGGGGCCAGAGACCCAGTACTTC
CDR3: CSATGYGGPETQYF

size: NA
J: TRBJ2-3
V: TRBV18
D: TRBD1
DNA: TGTGCCAGCTGTTCCGGGACAGGGGGTTCCGCGCAGTATTTT
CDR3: CASCSGTGGSAQYF

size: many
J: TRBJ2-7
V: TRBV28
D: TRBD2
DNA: TGTGCCAGCAGTCCCAGGAGCGGGAGCTCCCACGAGCAGTACTTC
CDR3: CASSPRSGSSHEQYF

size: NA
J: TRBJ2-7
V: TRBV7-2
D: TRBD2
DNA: TGTGCCAGCAGCTTAGCGACTAGCGGGAATAGACCCTACGAGCAGTACTTC
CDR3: CASSLATSGNRPYEQYF

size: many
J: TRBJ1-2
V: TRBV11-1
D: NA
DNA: TGTGCCAGCAGCGCGGGACAAGACTATGGCTACACCTTC
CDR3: CASSAGQDYGYTF